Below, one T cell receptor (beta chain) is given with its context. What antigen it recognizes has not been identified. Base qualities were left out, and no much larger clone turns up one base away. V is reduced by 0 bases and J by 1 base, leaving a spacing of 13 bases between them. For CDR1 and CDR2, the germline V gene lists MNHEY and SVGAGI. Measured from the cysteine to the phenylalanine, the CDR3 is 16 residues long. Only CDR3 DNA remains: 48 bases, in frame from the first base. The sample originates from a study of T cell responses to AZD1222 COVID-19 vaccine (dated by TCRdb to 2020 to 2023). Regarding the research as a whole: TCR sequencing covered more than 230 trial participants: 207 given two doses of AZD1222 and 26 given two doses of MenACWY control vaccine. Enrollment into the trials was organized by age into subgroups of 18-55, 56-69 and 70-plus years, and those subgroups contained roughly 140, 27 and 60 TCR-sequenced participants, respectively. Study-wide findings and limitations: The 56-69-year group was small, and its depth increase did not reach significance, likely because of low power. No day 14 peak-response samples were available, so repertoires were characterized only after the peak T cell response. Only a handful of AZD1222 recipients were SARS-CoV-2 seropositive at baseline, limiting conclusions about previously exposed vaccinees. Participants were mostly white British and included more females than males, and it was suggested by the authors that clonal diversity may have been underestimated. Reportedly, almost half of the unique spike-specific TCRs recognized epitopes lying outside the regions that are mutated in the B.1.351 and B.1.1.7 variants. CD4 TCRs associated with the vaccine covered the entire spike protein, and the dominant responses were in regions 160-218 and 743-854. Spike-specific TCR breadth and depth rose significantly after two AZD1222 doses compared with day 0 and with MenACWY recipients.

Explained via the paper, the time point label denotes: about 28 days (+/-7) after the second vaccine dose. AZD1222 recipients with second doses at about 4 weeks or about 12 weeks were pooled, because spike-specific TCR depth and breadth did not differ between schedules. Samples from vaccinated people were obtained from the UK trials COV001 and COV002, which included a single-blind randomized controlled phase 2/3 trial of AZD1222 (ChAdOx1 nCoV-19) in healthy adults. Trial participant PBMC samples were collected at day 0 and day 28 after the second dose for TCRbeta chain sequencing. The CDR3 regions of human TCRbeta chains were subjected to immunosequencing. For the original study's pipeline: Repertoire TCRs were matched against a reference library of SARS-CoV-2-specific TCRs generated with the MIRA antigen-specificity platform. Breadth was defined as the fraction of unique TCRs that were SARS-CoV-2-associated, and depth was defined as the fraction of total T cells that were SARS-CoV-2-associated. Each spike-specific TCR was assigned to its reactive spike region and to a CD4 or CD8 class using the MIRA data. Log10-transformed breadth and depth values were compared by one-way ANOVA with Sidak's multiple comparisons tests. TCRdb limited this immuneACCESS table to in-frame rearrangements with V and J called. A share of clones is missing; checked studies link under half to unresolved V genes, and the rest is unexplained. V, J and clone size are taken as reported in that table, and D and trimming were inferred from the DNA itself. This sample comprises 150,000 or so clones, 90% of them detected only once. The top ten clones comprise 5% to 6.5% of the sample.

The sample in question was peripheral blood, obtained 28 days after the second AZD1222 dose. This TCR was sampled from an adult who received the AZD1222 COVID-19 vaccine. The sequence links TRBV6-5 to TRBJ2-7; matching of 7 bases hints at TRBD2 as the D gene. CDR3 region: CASSYSTGRGSYEQYF. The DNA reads TGTGCCAGCAGTTACTCAACAGGGAGGGGGTCCTACGAGCAGTACTTC.